Sequencing of this T cell receptor beta chain was carried out in a study of T cell responses to AZD1222 COVID-19 vaccine. This CDR3 contains 13 residues. V was clipped by 8 bases and J by 6 bases, with 14 bases between them. Second-dose recipients at about 4 or about 12 weeks were treated as one pooled group. The method was immunoSEQ multiplex PCR; TCRdb's version includes in-frame clones alone and lacks a portion of them. The profile shows roughly 80,000 clones, just over 90% of them singletons. The rearrangement uses TRBV12-3 or TRBV12-4 and TRBJ2-1; no definite D call. The receptor comes from an adult who received the AZD1222 COVID-19 vaccine. The material was peripheral blood, obtained 28 days after the second AZD1222 dose. As DNA, the CDR3 is TGTGCCAGCGCCAAGCTAGGGTCCAATGAGCAGTTCTTC. Translation gives CASAKLGSNEQFF.